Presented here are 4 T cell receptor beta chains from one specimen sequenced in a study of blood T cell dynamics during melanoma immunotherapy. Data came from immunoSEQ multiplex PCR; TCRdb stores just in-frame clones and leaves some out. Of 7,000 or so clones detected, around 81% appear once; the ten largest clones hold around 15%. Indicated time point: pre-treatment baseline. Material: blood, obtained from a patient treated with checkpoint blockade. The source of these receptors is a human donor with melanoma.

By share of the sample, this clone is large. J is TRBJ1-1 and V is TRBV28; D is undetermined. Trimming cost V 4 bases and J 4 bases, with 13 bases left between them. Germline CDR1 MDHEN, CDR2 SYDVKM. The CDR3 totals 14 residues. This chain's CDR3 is CASSSATYSTEAFF. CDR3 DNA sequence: TGTGCCAGCAGTTCGGCGACATACTCCACTGAAGCTTTCTTT.

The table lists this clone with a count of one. The DNA for the CDR3 is TGTGCCATCGGGACTAGCGGATACAATGAGCAGTTCTTC. Its translation is CAIGTSGYNEQFF. The chain recombines TRBV10-3 with TRBJ2-1; TRBD2 matches at 11 bases. Germline V gene sequence: CDR1 ENHRY, CDR2 SYGVKD. This CDR3 is 13 amino acids long. V shed 8 bases, J shed 4 bases, and the junction held 1 base outside the gene matches.

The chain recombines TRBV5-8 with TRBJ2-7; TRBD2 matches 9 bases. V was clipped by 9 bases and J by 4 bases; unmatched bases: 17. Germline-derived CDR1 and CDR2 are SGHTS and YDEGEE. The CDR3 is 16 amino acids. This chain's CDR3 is CATSLGVAGVGYEQYF. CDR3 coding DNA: TGTGCCACTTCACTAGGGGTAGCGGGAGTTGGTTACGAGCAGTACTTC.

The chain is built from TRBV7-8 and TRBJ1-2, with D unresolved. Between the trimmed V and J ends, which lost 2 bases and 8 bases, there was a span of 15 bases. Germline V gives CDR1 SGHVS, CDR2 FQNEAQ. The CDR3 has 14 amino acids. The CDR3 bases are TGTGCCAGCAGCTTAAGGGCACCCTCGAGGGGCTACACCTTC. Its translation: CASSLRAPSRGYTF.